The subject of this entry is one T cell receptor beta chain. Germline CDR1 SNHLY, CDR2 FYNNEI. The CDR3 contains 13 residues. The ends were cut back, 4 bases at V and 4 bases at J, with 10 bases in the middle. The PCR employed 60 Vbeta primers together with 13 Jbeta primers. The protocol was immunoSEQ multiplex PCR, while the TCRdb copy is restricted to in-frame clones and leaves out a portion. The table shows about 110,000 clones, with roughly 80% occurring only once. This entry belongs to a study of cytomegalovirus exposure and HLA in healthy donors. The chain carries TRBV2 and TRBJ1-2; D unclear. This clonotype was obtained from a middle-aged man in good health and CMV-seronegative. The sample consisted of PBMCs. The CDR3 spells CASSAEERYGYTF. The CDR3 coding sequence is TGTGCCAGCAGTGCGGAGGAACGCTATGGCTACACCTTC. The full variable domain, rest sourced from reference TRBV2 and TRBJ1-2, is EPEVTQTPSHQVTQMGQEVILRCVPISNHLYFYWYRQILGQKVEFLVSFYNNEISEKSEIFDDQFSVERPDGSNFTLKIRSTKLEDSAMYFCASSAEERYGYTFGSGTRLTVV.